Below are 8 T cell receptor beta chains sequenced from a single sample in a study of T-cell memory formation after mild COVID-19. TCRdb reprocessed the 5' RACE reads with MiXCR, giving one entry per CDR3 protein. The table includes around 33,000 distinct CDR3 sequences, around 20% detected once. Material for sequencing was PBMCs or a T cell subset sorted from them (not recorded which). These receptor sequences come from an adult who had mild COVID-19 (a few samples of this study predate the infection). Cell type and time point are not known.

In its sample, this clonotype was seen many times. The chain combines TRBV11-2 with TRBJ2-1, with D unresolved. The CDR3 has 12 amino acids. The V gene's germline CDR1 is SGHAT and CDR2 FQNNGV. V dropped 4 bases and J dropped 4 bases, with 5 bases sitting between them. DNA of the CDR3: TGTGCCAGCAGCTCCGTTTACAATGAGCAGTTCTTC. Amino acid sequence: CASSSVYNEQFF.

This CDR3 reads CSVGWVSMNTEAFF. CDR3 coding DNA: TGCAGCGTTGGGTGGGTTTCAATGAACACTGAAGCTTTCTTT. This rearrangement joins TRBV29-1 to TRBJ1-1; the D is unclear. The CDR3 is made up of 14 amino acids. Trimming shortened V by 4 bases and J by 0 bases, and 12 bases separated the two germline ends. Germline CDR1 and CDR2: SQVTM and ANQGSEA.

This chain joins TRBV7-9 and TRBJ2-1; 7 positions match TRBD2. The CDR3 totals 18 residues. Germline V gene lookup returns CDR1 SEHNR and CDR2 FQNEAQ (reference sequence). V was clipped by 5 bases and J by 1 base; unmatched bases: 14. CDR3 protein: CASSPPFGLAVSYNEQFF. DNA of the CDR3: TGTGCCAGCAGCCCTCCTTTTGGGCTAGCGGTTTCCTACAATGAGCAGTTCTTC.

The V call is TRBV12-3 or TRBV12-4, the J call TRBJ2-1; D tentatively fits TRBD1 or TRBD2 (6 bases each). V was trimmed by 7 bases and J by 6 bases, leaving 10 bases between them. The CDR3 has 12 residues. CDR3 sequence reads: CASKSGANEQFF. The CDR3 DNA reads as TGTGCCAGCAAGTCGGGGGCCAATGAGCAGTTCTTC.

This rearrangement joins TRBV12-3 or TRBV12-4 to TRBJ2-7, with D unresolved. Trimming took off 2 bases at V and 1 base at J, with 6 bases between the two ends. The CDR3 loop spans 13 amino acids. The CDR3 DNA reads TGTGCCAGCAGTTTAAATCCATCCTACGAGCAGTACTTC. Translating it yields CASSLNPSYEQYF.

This chain connects TRBV5-4 to TRBJ2-3; TRBD2 matches at 10 bases. The CDR3 has 14 amino acids. Trimming at V came to 1 base and at J to 6 bases, leaving 2 bases not matched to a gene. Germline-derived CDR1 and CDR2 are SGHNT and YYREEE (reference sequence). CDR3 residues: CASSLRAGGDTQYF. CDR3 sequence (DNA): TGTGCCAGCAGCTTGAGAGCGGGAGGGGATACGCAGTATTTT.

This clonotype has a single count. A much larger clone differs by one base, so this may be a read error. The chain is built from TRBV30 and TRBJ1-5; no firm D call. CDR1 and CDR2 from the germline V gene are GTSNPN and SVGIG (reference sequence). V was trimmed by 0 bases and J by 4 bases, leaving 10 bases between them. The CDR3 spans 14 residues. The CDR3 nucleotides are TGTGCCTGGAGTGTACGGTGGAGAAATCAGCCCCAGCATTTT. It yields the protein CAWSVRWRNQPQHF. Full variable domain (outside the CDR3, taken from reference TRBV30 and TRBJ1-5): SQTIHQWPATLVQPVGSPLSLECTVEGTSNPNLYWYRQAAGRGLQLLFYSVGIGQISSEVPQNLSASRPQDRQFILSSKKLLLSDSGFYLCAWSVRWRNQPQHFGDGTRLSIL.

This clonotype occurred many times. The chain carries TRBV24-1 and TRBJ2-1; D unclear. The CDR3 sequence is 13 residues long. The germline gives CDR1 KGHDR, CDR2 SFDVKD. Trimming left V 0 bases short and J 8 bases short, with 7 bases between. Written as DNA, the CDR3 is TGTGCCACCAGTGATTTGTGGGTGGATGAGCAGTTCTTC. It yields the protein CATSDLWVDEQFF.